Shown below are 13 T cell receptor beta chains from a single sample sequenced in a study of blood T cell repertoires in COVID-19. TCRdb keeps only in-frame clones here, not all; method: immunoSEQ multiplex PCR. The sample has 40,000 or so clones; roughly four fifths are singletons. The sequencing input was peripheral blood. The receptors derive from a man aged 35-49 years with active or convalescent COVID-19.

Only a few counts were recorded for this clone. The chain combines TRBV3-1 (or the pseudogene TRBV3-2) with TRBJ2-5; no clear D gene. V was trimmed by 0 bases and J by 1 base, leaving 9 bases between them. Germline CDR1 and CDR2: LGHDT and YNNKEL (reference sequence). CDR3 length: 15 residues. CDR3 residues: CASSQDSTVQETQYF. In DNA form, the CDR3 reads TGTGCCAGCAGCCAAGATTCAACAGTCCAAGAGACCCAGTACTTC.

This clone was seen a few times. The J gene is TRBJ2-7, the V gene TRBV5-3, with 14 bases identical to TRBD2. TRBV5-3 is an ORF; its function is uncertain. This CDR3 has 17 residues. J lost 6 bases, V lost 1 base, and 9 bases had no gene match. The CDR3 protein is CARSLLGTSGGTLEQYF. The CDR3 bases are TGTGCCAGAAGCTTGTTAGGGACTAGCGGGGGTACGCTCGAGCAGTACTTC.

This clone appeared once. The J gene is TRBJ1-5, the V gene TRBV19, with 10 bases that match TRBD1. The CDR3 contains 17 residues. CDR1 LNHDA and CDR2 SQIVND come from the germline V gene (reference sequence). J gave up 3 bases and V 3 bases, and 8 bases lay outside the gene matches. The CDR3 DNA reads as TGTGCCAGTAGTATCGTGTTGGACAGGGGGATCAATCAGCCCCAGCATTTT. It specifies CASSIVLDRGINQPQHF.

This clone was observed a handful of times. This sequence joins TRBV7-9 and TRBJ2-1, with 12 bases identical to TRBD2. In germline, CDR1 is SEHNR, CDR2 FQNEAQ (reference sequence). The CDR3 extends over 18 amino acids. Unmatched junction bases numbered 14, after V lost 3 bases and J lost 8 bases. Here the CDR3 DNA reads TGTGCCAGCAGCTTCTTCGTCGGGACTAGCGGGTCGGGGGATGAGCAGTTCTTC. As protein: CASSFFVGTSGSGDEQFF.

The chain employs TRBV27 and TRBJ1-2, with TRBD1 matching 7 bases. The germline CDR1 and CDR2 sequences are MNHEY and SMNVEV (reference sequence). V was pared by 3 bases and J by 6 bases, with 7 bases of the junction left unmatched. The CDR3 extends over 14 amino acids. The CDR3 region is CASSLSWTGDGYTF. The CDR3, as DNA: TGTGCCAGCAGTTTGTCATGGACAGGCGATGGCTACACCTTC.

This rearrangement joins TRBV5-4 to TRBJ1-1; TRBD1 matches at 9 bases. Germline-derived CDR1 and CDR2 are SGHNT and YYREEE (reference sequence). V shed 4 bases and J 5 bases; nucleotides not matched to a gene: 15. This CDR3 has 17 amino acids. As DNA, the CDR3 is TGTGCCAGCAGCCTGGGGGACAGGGACTTTTTTGGGACTGAAGCTTTCTTT. Amino acids: CASSLGDRDFFGTEAFF. The full variable domain, in which reference TRBV5-4 and TRBJ1-1 provide the parts outside the CDR3, is ETGVTQSPTHLIKTRGQQVTLRCSSQSGHNTVSWYQQALGQGPQFIFQYYREEENGRGNFPPRFSGLQFPNYSSELNVNALELDDSALYLCASSLGDRDFFGTEAFFGQGTRLTVV.

V is TRBV7-2 and J is TRBJ2-1; 10 bases fit TRBD1. The CDR3 loop spans 16 amino acids. The V gene end was trimmed by 1 base and the J gene end by 7 bases; junction bases not matched to a gene: 7. Germline-derived CDR1 and CDR2 are SGHTA and FQGNSA. Here the CDR3 reads CASSLGPGTGENEQFF. The CDR3, as DNA: TGTGCCAGCAGCTTAGGGCCCGGGACAGGGGAGAATGAGCAGTTCTTC.

The chain couples TRBV15 to TRBJ2-7, with D possibly being TRBD1 (5 bases). This CDR3 contains 12 residues. V dropped 3 bases and J dropped 6 bases, with 9 bases sitting between them. Germline-derived CDR1 and CDR2 are LNHNV and YYDKDF (reference sequence). For the CDR3, the DNA is TGTGCCACCAGCAGGCAGGGCCTCGAGCAGTACTTC. This encodes CATSRQGLEQYF.

This clone was recorded a few times. The chain couples TRBV11-1 to TRBJ2-3; D is perhaps TRBD1 (5 bases). The CDR3 extends over 15 amino acids. The germline V and J ends were trimmed by 0 bases and 6 bases, with 13 bases remaining between them. Germline values: CDR1 SGHAT, CDR2 FQDESV (reference sequence). Here the CDR3 reads CASSLAEGAGDTQYF. CDR3 nucleotide sequence: TGTGCCAGCAGCTTAGCGGAAGGGGCAGGGGATACGCAGTATTTT.

The chain employs TRBV28 and TRBJ2-7; tentatively, D is TRBD1 (5 bases). Germline-derived CDR1 and CDR2 are MDHEN and SYDVKM. This CDR3 is built from 12 residues. The V end lost 2 bases, the J end lost 4 bases, and 6 bases lay between the germline ends. For the CDR3, the DNA is TGTGCCAGCAGTTTAAAGGGGTACGAGCAGTACTTC. Its translation is CASSLKGYEQYF. The whole variable domain, filled in from reference TRBV28 and TRBJ2-7, reads DVKVTQSSRYLVKRTGEKVFLECVQDMDHENMFWYRQDPGLGLRLIYFSYDVKMKEKGDIPEGYSVSREKKERFSLILESASTNQTSMYLCASSLKGYEQYFGPGTRLTVT.

The V call is TRBV19, the J call TRBJ1-2, with 7 bases fitting TRBD1. V shed 1 base, J shed 7 bases, and the junction held 9 bases outside the gene matches. The CDR3 is 15 amino acids. Germline values: CDR1 LNHDA, CDR2 SQIVND (reference sequence). The CDR3: CASSIGGTGAAGYTF. The CDR3 nucleotides read TGTGCCAGTAGTATAGGGGGAACAGGGGCCGCTGGCTACACCTTC.

V usage is TRBV10-3 and J usage is TRBJ2-2, with 9 bases matching TRBD2. CDR1 is ENHRY and CDR2 is SYGVKD in the germline V gene. V lost 3 bases and J lost 8; bases outside the gene matches: 4. CDR3 size: 14 residues. This CDR3 is CAISDSGRSGELFF. The CDR3 coding sequence is TGTGCCATCAGTGACAGCGGGAGGTCAGGGGAGCTGTTTTTT.

This clone has only a few counts. This chain connects TRBV27 to TRBJ1-5; possibly TRBD1 for D (5 bases). Looked up from germline, CDR1 is MNHEY and CDR2 is SMNVEV (reference sequence). V lost 8 bases, J lost 7 bases, and 24 bases lay in between. CDR3 length: 16 amino acids. DNA of the CDR3: TGTGCCAGCGGCTTTCTAACTACAGGTACCAAGCAGCCCCAGCATTTT. It specifies CASGFLTTGTKQPQHF.